Listed below are T cell receptor beta chains from one sample, sequenced in a study of a mutant IDH1 vaccine in newly diagnosed glioma. Their recognized antigens are unknown. Profiling relied on immunoSEQ multiplex PCR, and the TCRdb table lists in-frame clones only, not all of them. Of around 25,000 clones listed, around 77% are singletons. Specimen: PBMCs, collected from a glioma patient whose treatment included an IDH1 peptide vaccine. These receptors were obtained from a woman in her late teens or twenties with glioma. Each CDR3 is given with its conserved first and last residue. The D gene is left open where the match is weak. A clone size is listed for some rows: how often the clone was seen (once, few, many), or a class if it is expanded.

j_gene | v_gene | abundance | d_gene | CDR3nt | CDR3aa
TRBJ2-7 | TRBV7-2 | NA | NA | TGTGCCAGCAGCTTAGGGATAGCCTACGAGCAGTACTTC | CASSLGIAYEQYF
TRBJ1-2 | TRBV19 | NA | NA | TGTGCCAGTACCTCGGGGGTAGTCCATGGCTACACCTTC | CASTSGVVHGYTF
TRBJ1-1 | TRBV6-1 | NA | TRBD1 | TGTGCCAGCAGGCTCCAGGGGGCCACCACTGAAGCTTTCTTT | CASRLQGATTEAFF
TRBJ2-3 | TRBV19 | few | NA | TGTGCCACATCGACTAGAGGGGCAGATACGCAGTATTTT | CATSTRGADTQYF
TRBJ1-1 | TRBV5-1 | few | TRBD1 | TGCGCCAGCAGCACGACAGGGGGGAACACTGAAGCTTTCTTT | CASSTTGGNTEAFF
TRBJ1-1 | TRBV5-1 | NA | NA | TGCGCCAGCAGCTTGGGACTTGGGGTGAACACTGAAGCTTTCTTT | CASSLGLGVNTEAFF
TRBJ2-2 | TRBV5-1 | NA | TRBD2 | TGCGCCAGCAGCTTCGGGACTACGAACACCGGGGAGCTGTTTTTT | CASSFGTTNTGELFF
TRBJ2-7 | TRBV6-1 | NA | NA | TGTGCCAGCACTGAAGAGTTGCACCCCTACGAGCAGTACTTC | CASTEELHPYEQYF
TRBJ2-7 | TRBV11-3 | NA | TRBD2 | TGTGCCAGCAGCCATAGTCGGTCTAGCGGGACCTACGAGCAGTACTTC | CASSHSRSSGTYEQYF
TRBJ2-2 | TRBV4-1 | NA | NA | TGCGCCAGCAGCCAAGGTGGGCCTGGGACGTGGGGACCCGGGGAGCTGTTTTTT | CASSQGGPGTWGPGELFF
TRBJ2-1 | TRBV7-9 | NA | TRBD2 | TGTGCCAGCACCCAAGGACTAGTCGGTGAGCAGTTCTTC | CASTQGLVGEQFF
TRBJ2-1 | TRBV5-6 | NA | NA | TGTGCCAGCAGCTTGGGACCGGGGGCACCCCTTTACAATGAGCAGTTCTTC | CASSLGPGAPLYNEQFF
TRBJ1-1 | TRBV7-9 | NA | NA | TGTGCCAGCAGCTTAGGGTCGTCAGGGAACACTGAAGCTTTCTTT | CASSLGSSGNTEAFF
TRBJ1-3 | TRBV7-9 | NA | NA | TGTGCCAGCAGCTCTTGGGAACTTGGAAACACCATATATTTT | CASSSWELGNTIYF
TRBJ2-7 | TRBV10-3 | NA | NA | TGTGCCATCAGTGAGCCCAATAGGCGGGACTCCTACGAGCAGTACTTC | CAISEPNRRDSYEQYF
TRBJ2-1 | TRBV27 | NA | NA | TGTGCCAGCAGTTTATCGGTCAGCTACAATGAGCAGTTCTTC | CASSLSVSYNEQFF
TRBJ1-4 | TRBV21-1 | NA | NA | TGTGCCAGCAGCAAAGTCCGGGACAGGGGTCCAACTAATGAAAAACTGTTTTTT | CASSKVRDRGPTNEKLFF
TRBJ2-7 | TRBV30 | once | NA | TGTGCCTGGAGTGTGGCAGGTCAACGGTACTTC | CAWSVAGQRYF
TRBJ2-7 | TRBV5-6 | NA | NA | TGTGCCAGCAGTTCAGGGGGACTTTTCGAGCAGTACTTC | CASSSGGLFEQYF
TRBJ2-2 | TRBV28 | NA | NA | TGTGCCAGCAAACGGGACACCGGGGAGCTGTTTTTT | CASKRDTGELFF
TRBJ1-4 | TRBV9 | NA | NA | TGTGCCAGCAGCGTAGGCCCGGGGACTAATGAAAAACTGTTTTTT | CASSVGPGTNEKLFF
TRBJ2-2 | TRBV9 | NA | TRBD2 | TGTGCCAGCAGCGTCCGGCTAGCGGGAGGGGGGAACACCGGGGAGCTGTTTTTT | CASSVRLAGGGNTGELFF
TRBJ1-5 | TRBV6-5 | NA | NA | TGTGCCAGCAGTTGGTCCAGGGGCATCAATCAGCCCCAGCATTTT | CASSWSRGINQPQHF
TRBJ2-2 | TRBV7-6 | NA | NA | TGTGCCAGCAGCTTAGAAGGGACAAGGGAGCTGTTTTTT | CASSLEGTRELFF
TRBJ2-5 | TRBV6-5 | NA | NA | TGTGCCAGCAGTTCTCGAGGGCAGGCCGGAGGGGACCAGTACTTC | CASSSRGQAGGDQYF
TRBJ2-3 | TRBV5-6 | NA | NA | TGTGCCAGCAGCTTGGGACAGCTCCCAGATACGCAGTATTTT | CASSLGQLPDTQYF
TRBJ1-2 | TRBV2 | NA | TRBD1 | TGTGCCAGCACGGGACAGGGGTTTGGCTACACCTTC | CASTGQGFGYTF
TRBJ2-7 | TRBV4-1 | once | NA | TGCGCCAGCAGCCATGGGGACGGAACCTACGAGCAGTACTTC | CASSHGDGTYEQYF
TRBJ2-3 | TRBV25-1 | NA | NA | TGTGCCACCAGAACAGATACGCAGTATTTT | CATRTDTQYF
TRBJ2-6 | TRBV9 | NA | NA | TGTGCCAGCAGCGTAGTAGCAGGGCTAAGAGTCTCTGGGGCCAACGTCCTGACTTTC | CASSVVAGLRVSGANVLTF
TRBJ2-7 | TRBV30 | few | NA | TGTGCCTGGAGTGGGAGGGTATCGCCGAGCGAGCAGTACTTC | CAWSGRVSPSEQYF
TRBJ2-7 | TRBV5-6 | NA | NA | TGTGCCAGCAGCTTGGGCCTTAGTAGCCAACTCTACGAGCAGTACTTC | CASSLGLSSQLYEQYF
TRBJ2-1 | TRBV4-1 | NA | TRBD2 | TGCGCCAGCAGCCCCCTTCGGGGCGGGGGGGCCGTGGATGAGCAGTTCTTC | CASSPLRGGGAVDEQFF
TRBJ1-5 | TRBV6-5 | few | TRBD1 | TGTGCCAGCAGTCCGGGACAGCGTCAGCCCCAGCATTTT | CASSPGQRQPQHF
TRBJ1-2 | TRBV25-1 | NA | NA | TGTGCCAGCAGTGAAATTCAATCGGGGCCAGTAGACGGCTACACCTTC | CASSEIQSGPVDGYTF